This T cell receptor beta chain was captured by sequencing in a study of blood T cell repertoires in COVID-19. Background on the study: The origin of the acute and convalescent COVID-19 samples was the United States, Italy and Spain. PBMCs, B-cell-depleted T cells, or T cells were the source of the cDNA or gDNA that made up the material.

Original data processing: Reference gene primer amplification gave nucleated cell count estimates. Clones were sequenced by immunoSEQ multiplex PCR, and TCRdb holds only the in-frame ones, with some missing. V and J calls and clone size are as listed in that table; D and trimming were resolved from the DNA. The table lists more than 95,000 clones, around four fifths of them singletons. V was trimmed by 3 bases and J by 4 bases, leaving 13 bases between them. The germline V gene has CDR1 SGDLS and CDR2 YYNGEE. This CDR3 is built from 14 residues. The sequence was obtained from an older man with active or convalescent COVID-19. The chain is built from TRBV9 and TRBJ1-2; D perhaps matches TRBD1 (6 bases). Material: peripheral blood. The CDR3 DNA reads as TGTGCCAGCAGCGACGCGGGGGCGGGCTATGGCTACACCTTC. Its protein product is CASSDAGAGYGYTF.